This is a list of T cell receptor beta chains from one sample in a study of T cell responses to AZD1222 COVID-19 vaccine. Some clones are missing from TCRdb's copy, which holds only in-frame ones; the method was immunoSEQ multiplex PCR. The data show roughly 200,000 clones, about 89% seen once. Sequencing was performed on peripheral blood, taken 28 days after the second AZD1222 dose. The receptors originated from an adult who received the AZD1222 COVID-19 vaccine. Each CDR3 is given with its conserved first and last residue. D genes are given only for firm matches. A row's size may be missing; if present it is once, few, many or a size class.

D: NA
size: NA
V: TRBV12-5
J: TRBJ2-1
DNA: TGTGCTAGTGGCCCAATTAATGCCAATGAGCGGTTCTTC
CDR3: CASGPINANERFF

D: NA
size: NA
V: TRBV5-6
J: TRBJ2-5
DNA: TGTGCCAGCAGCTTGGGTAATTGGGAGACCCAGTACTTC
CDR3: CASSLGNWETQYF

D: NA
size: once
V: TRBV7-9
J: TRBJ1-1
DNA: TGTGCCAGCACCCTTCAGTCAGGGGTAGGCACTGAAGCTTTCTTT
CDR3: CASTLQSGVGTEAFF

D: NA
size: NA
V: TRBV12-3/TRBV12-4
J: TRBJ1-3
DNA: TGTGCCAGCAGCCTAACACCTGGAAACACCATATATTTT
CDR3: CASSLTPGNTIYF

D: NA
size: NA
V: TRBV6-5
J: TRBJ2-2
DNA: TGTGCCAGCAGGAAGGGCACCGGGGAGCTGTTTTTT
CDR3: CASRKGTGELFF

D: NA
size: NA
V: TRBV19
J: TRBJ1-5
DNA: TGTGCCAGTAGCTTCCGGGACAGCAATCAGCCCCAGCATTTT
CDR3: CASSFRDSNQPQHF

D: NA
size: few
V: TRBV6-2/TRBV6-3
J: TRBJ1-1
DNA: TGTGCCAGCAGTTGGGGGGGAAGTGAAGCTTTCTTT
CDR3: CASSWGGSEAFF

D: NA
size: NA
V: TRBV11-1
J: TRBJ1-2
DNA: TGTGCCAGCAGCAGGGGCAGCTTCACCTATGGCTACACCTTC
CDR3: CASSRGSFTYGYTF

D: NA
size: NA
V: TRBV7-2
J: TRBJ1-3
DNA: TGTGCCAGCAGCTTAATGAGTAGGTCTGGAAACACCATATATTTT
CDR3: CASSLMSRSGNTIYF

D: TRBD1
size: NA
V: TRBV6-5
J: TRBJ1-1
DNA: TGTGCCAGCGGGCGGACAGGGAGGTCTGAAGCTTTCTTT
CDR3: CASGRTGRSEAFF

D: TRBD1
size: NA
V: TRBV5-1
J: TRBJ1-2
DNA: TGCGCCAGCAGCTTTGGACAGGGTAACTATGGCTACACCTTC
CDR3: CASSFGQGNYGYTF

D: NA
size: NA
V: TRBV9
J: TRBJ1-2
DNA: TGTGCCAGCACCGGAGGAGGGGTCGCTGACTATGGCTACACCTTC
CDR3: CASTGGGVADYGYTF

D: NA
size: NA
V: TRBV20-1
J: TRBJ2-7
DNA: TGCAGTGCTAGTCTGTCCCGTTCCTACGAGCAGTACTTC
CDR3: CSASLSRSYEQYF

D: NA
size: NA
V: TRBV7-9
J: TRBJ1-1
DNA: TGTGCCAGCAGCTTACTCTCGAACACTGAAGCTTTCTTT
CDR3: CASSLLSNTEAFF

D: NA
size: NA
V: TRBV7-9
J: TRBJ1-1
DNA: TGTGCCAGCAGCTCTACCGGCAGGGGGAACACTGAAGCTTTCTTT
CDR3: CASSSTGRGNTEAFF

D: NA
size: once
V: TRBV6-4
J: TRBJ1-5
DNA: TGTGCCAGCAGTGACGGAACAGGGTCTTATAGCAATCAGCCCCAGCATTTT
CDR3: CASSDGTGSYSNQPQHF

D: NA
size: NA
V: TRBV6-2/TRBV6-3
J: TRBJ2-5
DNA: TGTGCCAGCAGTTACAGGGTTCCGGAGACCCAGTACTTC
CDR3: CASSYRVPETQYF

D: NA
size: NA
V: TRBV7-2
J: TRBJ2-3
DNA: TGTGCCAGCAGCCCTGACAGGATTTCATCGAATACGCAGTATTTT
CDR3: CASSPDRISSNTQYF

D: NA
size: NA
V: TRBV9
J: TRBJ1-2
DNA: TGTGCCAGCAGAACGGGGACTGGCTACACCTTC
CDR3: CASRTGTGYTF

D: NA
size: NA
V: TRBV4-2
J: TRBJ1-3
DNA: TGTGCCAGCAGCCAAGGCAACCGAAACTCTGGAAACACCATATATTTT
CDR3: CASSQGNRNSGNTIYF

D: TRBD1
size: NA
V: TRBV18
J: TRBJ1-4
DNA: TGTGCCAGCTCACCCGGGACAGGGCCCGAAAAACTGTTTTTT
CDR3: CASSPGTGPEKLFF

D: NA
size: few
V: TRBV27
J: TRBJ2-2
DNA: TGTGCCAGCAGTTTTCGACAGTACACCGGGGAGCTGTTTTTT
CDR3: CASSFRQYTGELFF

D: NA
size: once
V: TRBV10-1
J: TRBJ2-3
DNA: TGCGCCAGCCCACATACGGAGTTAAGCACAGATACGCAGTATTTT
CDR3: CASPHTELSTDTQYF

D: NA
size: NA
V: TRBV7-2
J: TRBJ1-1
DNA: TGTGCCAGCAGCCTTCCTCAGGGTTCGGCTTTCTTT
CDR3: CASSLPQGSAFF

D: NA
size: NA
V: TRBV30
J: TRBJ2-2
DNA: TGTGCCTGGAGTGTACTATTGTCCGGGGAGCTGTTTTTT
CDR3: CAWSVLLSGELFF

D: NA
size: NA
V: TRBV7-8
J: TRBJ1-6
DNA: TGTGCCAGCAGTTCGACAGGCAGGTCACCCCTCCACTTT
CDR3: CASSSTGRSPLHF

D: NA
size: few
V: TRBV20-1
J: TRBJ2-7
DNA: TGCAGTGCTAGTCCAGGGTCGTACGAGCAGTACTTC
CDR3: CSASPGSYEQYF

D: TRBD2
size: NA
V: TRBV6-1
J: TRBJ2-1
DNA: TGTGCCAGCAGGACTAGCGGGGTTGTCAATGAGCAGTTCTTC
CDR3: CASRTSGVVNEQFF

D: NA
size: NA
V: TRBV11-2
J: TRBJ2-5
DNA: TGTGCCAGCAGCCCTGGGCGCGGGAGTGGGGCAGGGGACCAGTACTTC
CDR3: CASSPGRGSGAGDQYF

D: NA
size: NA
V: TRBV27
J: TRBJ2-3
DNA: TGTGCCAGCAGTTTAGGGACACTTAGCACAGATACGCAGTATTTT
CDR3: CASSLGTLSTDTQYF

D: TRBD1
size: NA
V: TRBV4-1
J: TRBJ1-5
DNA: TGCGCCAGCAGCCAAGTGGCAGGGGGCGGTCAGCCCCAGCATTTT
CDR3: CASSQVAGGGQPQHF

D: NA
size: NA
V: TRBV18
J: TRBJ1-2
DNA: TGTGCCAGCTCTCCTGGGCGGCGAGATGGCTACACCTTC
CDR3: CASSPGRRDGYTF

D: NA
size: NA
V: TRBV19
J: TRBJ1-5
DNA: TGTGCCAGTAGTATAGGGCAAGGGTCCTTAAGGGCCAATCAGCCCCAGCATTTT
CDR3: CASSIGQGSLRANQPQHF

D: NA
size: NA
V: TRBV27
J: TRBJ1-6
DNA: TGTGCCAGCAGTTCCCCGGGAGGGGCGGGATCACCCCTCCACTTT
CDR3: CASSSPGGAGSPLHF

D: NA
size: NA
V: TRBV7-9
J: TRBJ1-1
DNA: TGTGCCAGCAGCCATACTGGGGGGAGGGACTTCTTT
CDR3: CASSHTGGRDFF

D: NA
size: NA
V: TRBV7-2
J: TRBJ2-3
DNA: TGTGCCAGCAGCTTAATAGCTCAAGACAATACGCAGTATTTT
CDR3: CASSLIAQDNTQYF

D: NA
size: NA
V: TRBV6-5
J: TRBJ1-1
DNA: TGTGCCAGCAGCGGTTTTGGGGGCAAGAACACTGAAGCTTTCTTT
CDR3: CASSGFGGKNTEAFF

D: NA
size: NA
V: TRBV15
J: TRBJ1-2
DNA: TGTGCCACCAGCAGAGCAAAGACAGGCTATGGCTACACCTTC
CDR3: CATSRAKTGYGYTF

D: TRBD1
size: NA
V: TRBV30
J: TRBJ1-5
DNA: TGTGCCTGGAGTGCGTTGGGGGGGACAGGGGGCAATCAGCCCCAGCATTTT
CDR3: CAWSALGGTGGNQPQHF